These 25 T cell receptor beta chains originate from one sample sequenced in a study of T cell responses to AZD1222 COVID-19 vaccine. Data came from immunoSEQ multiplex PCR; TCRdb stores just in-frame clones and leaves some out. This table has around 160,000 clones, 89% appearing once. Source: peripheral blood, taken on day 0 of AZD1222 vaccination. These receptors all stem from an adult in good health.

The V and J genes are TRBV18 and TRBJ1-6; tentative D call: TRBD1 (6 bases). Trimming removed 4 bases at V and 7 bases at J, with 11 bases between. The germline V gene has CDR1 KGHSH and CDR2 LQKENI. The CDR3 totals 14 residues. CDR3 nucleotide sequence: TGTGCCAGCTCACTAATCGGACAGAATTCACCCCTCCACTTT. It encodes CASSLIGQNSPLHF.

The chain employs TRBV5-4 and TRBJ2-1, with 15 bases matching TRBD2. This CDR3 is 17 amino acids long. Germline CDR1 reads SGHNT; CDR2 reads YYREEE (reference sequence). Trimming took 4 bases from V and 6 from J; bases not matched to a gene: 8. This CDR3 is CASSLGTSGRMGNEQFF. CDR3 DNA sequence: TGTGCCAGCAGCCTGGGGACTAGCGGGAGGATGGGCAATGAGCAGTTCTTC.

The count of this clone is one. This sequence joins TRBV3-1 (or the pseudogene TRBV3-2) and TRBJ2-5, with D unresolved. The CDR3 is 14 amino acids. The germline V gene has CDR1 LGHDT and CDR2 YNNKEL (reference sequence). V was clipped by 4 bases and J by 1 base, with 10 bases between them. Written as DNA, the CDR3 is TGTGCCAGCAGCCCCGTGGCTACCCAAGAGACCCAGTACTTC. Translating it yields CASSPVATQETQYF.

The count of this clone is one. CDR3 in amino acids: CASSLRAGGPYEQYF. CDR3 bases: TGTGCCAGCAGTTTAAGGGCGGGAGGGCCCTACGAGCAGTACTTC. The chain couples TRBV7-2 to TRBJ2-7; 9 positions agree with TRBD2. Germline trimming cut 6 bases from V and 2 bases from J; bases unmatched to any gene: 8. CDR3 length: 15 amino acids. Per germline, CDR1 SGHTA and CDR2 FQGNSA.

V usage is TRBV5-8 and J usage is TRBJ1-3; TRBD1 matches 8 bases. The CDR3 has 15 amino acids. V lost 4 bases and J lost 0; bases outside the gene matches: 3. In germline, CDR1 is SGHTS, CDR2 YDEGEE. DNA for the CDR3: TGTGCCAGCAGCCCGGGGACAGGCTCTGGAAACACCATATATTTT. As protein: CASSPGTGSGNTIYF.

The gene calls are TRBV11-2 and TRBJ2-7; TRBD2 matches 11 bases. V shed 0 bases and J 10 bases; nucleotides not matched to a gene: 5. Germline V gene sequence: CDR1 SGHAT, CDR2 FQNNGV. This CDR3 has 14 amino acids. This CDR3 is CASSLEASGRSQYF. CDR3 DNA sequence: TGTGCCAGCAGCTTAGAGGCTAGCGGGAGGTCACAGTACTTC.

This clone occurred a few times. This chain links TRBV19 with TRBJ2-2, with 7 bases fitting TRBD2. Trimming cost V 10 bases and J 5 bases; bases outside gene matches: 13. The germline V gene encodes CDR1 LNHDA and CDR2 SQIVND (reference sequence). The CDR3 has 15 amino acids. CDR3 residues: CATSKSGRRTGELFF. CDR3 coding DNA: TGTGCCACAAGCAAATCCGGGAGGCGAACCGGGGAGCTGTTTTTT.

The genes are TRBV19 and TRBJ2-7; 8 bases map to TRBD1. Germline V lookup: CDR1 LNHDA, CDR2 SQIVND (reference sequence). J gave up 12 bases and V 4 bases, and 17 bases lay outside the gene matches. This CDR3 is built from 15 residues. This CDR3 is CASSNSIKDREYRYF. DNA for the CDR3: TGTGCCAGTAGTAATTCTATAAAGGACAGGGAATATCGGTACTTC.

This sequence joins TRBV10-3 and TRBJ1-1; D gene unclear. Trimming took off 4 bases at V and 1 base at J, with 10 bases between the two ends. Germline V gene sequence: CDR1 ENHRY, CDR2 SYGVKD. The CDR3 consists of 14 residues. The CDR3: CAISGGLSNTEAFF. CDR3 nucleotides: TGTGCCATCAGTGGCGGACTTTCGAACACTGAAGCTTTCTTT.

V and J are TRBV7-2 and TRBJ1-1; D remains unclear. CDR1 SGHTA and CDR2 FQGNSA come from the germline V gene. This CDR3 comprises 16 residues. The V end lost 4 bases, the J end lost 3 bases, and 18 bases lay between the germline ends. In DNA, the CDR3 is TGTGCCAGCAGCTACAGCCGTAATGCGGTATACACTGAAGCTTTCTTT. It translates to CASSYSRNAVYTEAFF.

V usage is TRBV6-2 or TRBV6-3 and J usage is TRBJ2-3, with D uncertain. The CDR3 is made up of 12 amino acids. Trimming took 2 bases from V and 10 from J, leaving 10 bases between them. The germline V gene has CDR1 MNHEY and CDR2 SVGEGT. The CDR3: CASSYPTPAQYF. CDR3 in DNA: TGTGCCAGCAGTTACCCGACCCCGGCGCAGTATTTT.

This chain uses TRBV18 with TRBJ2-5, with a tentative D call TRBD1 (5 bases). The CDR3 totals 11 residues. Germline assignment: CDR1 KGHSH and CDR2 LQKENI. Trimming took off 5 bases at V and 5 bases at J, with 6 bases between the two ends. The DNA for the CDR3 is TGTGCCAGCTCATCAGGGGAGACCCAGTACTTC. Residues: CASSSGETQYF.

This rearrangement joins TRBV11-2 to TRBJ2-7; the D call may be TRBD1 or TRBD2 (6 bases each). Germline CDR1 reads SGHAT; CDR2 reads FQNNGV. The CDR3 is 16 residues long. V was trimmed by 1 base and J by 1 base, leaving 14 bases between them. The chain's CDR3 is CASSLGGGQGSYEQYF. The CDR3 DNA is TGTGCCAGCAGCTTAGGAGGGGGGCAGGGGTCCTACGAGCAGTACTTC.

The rearrangement links TRBV19 to TRBJ1-6, with D unclear. The CDR3 length is 15 residues. Per germline, CDR1 LNHDA and CDR2 SQIVND (reference sequence). V was pared by 3 bases and J by 9 bases, with 15 bases between. Here the CDR3 DNA reads TGTGCCAGTAGTATGAAAGGGTTAGGAACTTCACCCCTCCACTTT. It yields the protein CASSMKGLGTSPLHF.

This sequence joins TRBV19 and TRBJ2-2, with no clear D. Germline CDR1 reads LNHDA; CDR2 reads SQIVND (reference sequence). Trimming removed 4 bases from V and 4 bases from J, with 13 bases in between. This CDR3 comprises 15 residues. The CDR3 sequence is CASSTPNRPTGELFF. In nucleotides, the CDR3 is TGTGCCAGTAGTACGCCGAACAGACCCACCGGGGAGCTGTTTTTT.

This sequence joins TRBV7-8 and TRBJ2-7, with unresolved D. The germline V and J ends were trimmed by 5 bases and 5 bases, with 13 bases remaining between them. Germline CDR1 SGHVS, CDR2 FQNEAQ. The CDR3 runs to 13 residues. The CDR3 DNA reads as TGTGCCAGCAGCCCCCGCGAAGGACACGAGCAGTACTTC. This translates into CASSPREGHEQYF.

CDR3 coding DNA: TGCGCCAGCAGCCGCCGGGCGGGAGCCGACAATGAGCAGTTCTTC. Its translation is CASSRRAGADNEQFF. This chain connects TRBV5-1 to TRBJ2-1; 7 bases are a match to TRBD2. This CDR3 comprises 15 residues. Losses at the gene ends were 4 bases for V and 5 bases for J; bases not matched to a gene: 9. Germline-derived CDR1 and CDR2 are SGHRS and YFSETQ. The variable domain in full, completed from reference TRBV5-1 and TRBJ2-1, reads KAGVTQTPRYLIKTRGQQVTLSCSPISGHRSVSWYQQTPGQGLQFLFEYFSETQRNKGNFPGRFSGRQFSNSRSEMNVSTLELGDSALYLCASSRRAGADNEQFFGPGTRLTVL.

V is TRBV6-1 and J is TRBJ1-2; no firm D call. The CDR3 runs to 15 residues. The ends were cut back, 0 bases at V and 2 bases at J, with 10 bases in the middle. Germline CDR1 MNHNS, CDR2 SASEGT. The DNA for the CDR3 is TGTGCCAGCAGTGAAGCGCTAGGACGCAACTATGGCTACACCTTC. Amino acid sequence: CASSEALGRNYGYTF.

The chain couples TRBV18 to TRBJ1-4, with TRBD1 as a possible D gene (6 bases). The germline V gene encodes CDR1 KGHSH and CDR2 LQKENI. The CDR3 is made up of 20 amino acids. The germline V and J ends were trimmed by 3 bases and 2 bases, with 25 bases remaining between them. The CDR3 loop reads CASSPTLGGHNISTNEKLFF. In nucleotides, the CDR3 is TGTGCCAGCTCACCTACCCTTGGGGGACACAACATTAGCACTAATGAAAAACTGTTTTTT.

V usage is TRBV18 and J usage is TRBJ1-1; TRBD1 might be the D (5 bases). Trimming pared 0 bases from V and 1 base from J, leaving 12 bases between. Germline CDR1 is KGHSH and CDR2 is LQKENI. The CDR3 spans 16 residues. DNA of the CDR3: TGTGCCAGCTCACCACCGAAGGGGCCAACGAACACTGAAGCTTTCTTT. Amino acid sequence: CASSPPKGPTNTEAFF.

The V and J genes are TRBV6-5 and TRBJ1-1, with a weak D call TRBD1 (5 bases). Trimming stripped 2 bases from V and 7 bases from J, with 11 bases between. The CDR3 loop spans 13 amino acids. Germline assignment: CDR1 MNHEY and CDR2 SVGAGI. Written as DNA, the CDR3 is TGTGCCAGCAGTTACACAGGAGGGATTGAAGCTTTCTTT. Translation: CASSYTGGIEAFF.

The chain links TRBV2 to TRBJ1-1; 11 bases map to TRBD1. Trimming took 8 bases from V and 0 from J; bases not matched to a gene: 5. The CDR3 sequence is 15 residues long. Germline-derived CDR1 and CDR2 are SNHLY and FYNNEI. Written as DNA, the CDR3 is TGTGCCAGCCGGGACAGGGGGTTCTTGAACACTGAAGCTTTCTTT. Translating it yields CASRDRGFLNTEAFF.

The genes are TRBV5-1 and TRBJ2-3; unclear D gene. Germline lookup yields CDR1 SGHRS and CDR2 YFSETQ. Deletions cut 2 bases from V and 1 base from J, with 14 bases between. The CDR3 totals 16 residues. The DNA of the CDR3 is TGCGCCAGCAGCTTCGAAAAGGCACTCGGCACAGATACGCAGTATTTT. It is translated as CASSFEKALGTDTQYF.

The chain combines TRBV4-2 with TRBJ1-1, with 9 bases fitting TRBD1. CDR3 length: 15 residues. V lost 4 bases to trimming and J lost 5 bases; unmatched junction nucleotides: 8. Germline loops: CDR1 LGHNA, CDR2 YNFKEQ. The CDR3 DNA sequence: TGTGCCAGCAGCCCGCCCCGGGACAGGGTAACTGAAGCTTTCTTT. Its protein is CASSPPRDRVTEAFF.

CDR3 protein: CASSPFPRGYTF. The CDR3 nucleotides are TGTGCCAGCAGTCCGTTCCCCCGGGGCTACACCTTC. The V and J genes are TRBV28 and TRBJ1-2; D remains unclear. Trimming left V 5 bases short and J 8 bases short, with 12 bases between. This CDR3 spans 12 amino acids. In germline, CDR1 is MDHEN, CDR2 SYDVKM.